This entry features one T cell receptor (beta chain) sequence. The junction does not match germline at one end; this may be a read error. CDR1 and CDR2 from the germline V gene are SEHNR and FQNEAQ (reference sequence). The CDR3 has 14 residues. The sample originates from a study of T cells in Graves' hyperthyroidism and ophthalmopathy. Researchers amplified the TCR beta CDR3 regions from RNA transcripts. The study used the HTBI primer set for a first-round RT-PCR of the TCR CDR3. TCRdb independently ran MiXCR on the multiplex PCR reads; one entry per CDR3 protein. Among approximately 700,000 distinct CDR3 sequences listed, about 45% were seen once.

What was sequenced was peripheral blood or thyroid tissue (not recorded which). V usage is TRBV7-9 and J usage is TRBJ1-3, with D possibly TRBD1 on 5 matching bases. This receptor was identified in an adult man with Graves' disease, either hyperthyroidism or ophthalmopathy (not recorded which). CDR3 sequence reads: CASSLGGAGNTTYF. CDR3 DNA: TGTGCCAGCAGCTTAGGGGGCGCTGGAAACACCACATATTTT.